This is a list of T cell receptor beta chains from one sample in a study of blood T cells in healthy people across ages. MiXCR, run by TCRdb on the 5' RACE reads, gives a single entry per CDR3 protein. The sample contains over 1,500,000 distinct CDR3 sequences, roughly two fifths of which appear only once. The sample comprised blood. The receptors were gathered from a human donor in good health. Each CDR3 is given with its conserved first and last residue. D genes are given only for firm matches. Clone size is shown for a subset of rows, as once, few, many or a class of expanded clone.

CDR3nt: TGCGCCAGCAGCCCCCAAACGCAGACTCCCATCCCCTACGAGCAGTACTTC
CDR3aa: CASSPQTQTPIPYEQYF
v_gene: TRBV4-1
d_gene: -
len: 17
j_gene: TRBJ2-7
abundance: few

CDR3nt: TGTGCCAGCAGTCGAATAGACAGCCCCTACGAGCAGTTCTTC
CDR3aa: CASSRIDSPYEQFF
v_gene: TRBV12-3/TRBV12-4
d_gene: -
len: 14
j_gene: TRBJ2-1
abundance: -

CDR3nt: TGTGCCAGCAGTTACACGCAAACGAGGGTGAGGCCCCAGCATTTT
CDR3aa: CASSYTQTRVRPQHF
v_gene: TRBV6-2/TRBV6-3
d_gene: -
len: 15
j_gene: TRBJ1-5
abundance: -

CDR3nt: TGTGCCAGCAGCCCTCCCGGACGGGGTCTAGTTGAGCAGTTCTTC
CDR3aa: CASSPPGRGLVEQFF
v_gene: TRBV7-3
d_gene: -
len: 15
j_gene: TRBJ2-1
abundance: -

CDR3nt: TGCAGCGTTGAATACGGGGGACACTACGAGCAGTACTTC
CDR3aa: CSVEYGGHYEQYF
v_gene: TRBV29-1
d_gene: -
len: 13
j_gene: TRBJ2-7
abundance: many

CDR3nt: TGTGCCAGCAGAAAATCACGGGCGGGTGGTGAGGAGACCCAGTACTTC
CDR3aa: CASRKSRAGGEETQYF
v_gene: TRBV7-9
d_gene: -
len: 16
j_gene: TRBJ2-5
abundance: -

CDR3nt: TGTGCCAGCAGCCGGCTGGAGGGCACTGAAGCTTTCTTT
CDR3aa: CASSRLEGTEAFF
v_gene: TRBV5-6
d_gene: -
len: 13
j_gene: TRBJ1-1
abundance: -

CDR3nt: TGTGCCAGCAGTCCCTTGGCGGGGGGTATCTCCTACGAGCAGTACTTC
CDR3aa: CASSPLAGGISYEQYF
v_gene: TRBV2
d_gene: TRBD2
len: 16
j_gene: TRBJ2-7
abundance: few

CDR3nt: TGCAGTGCTAGAGCTTCATCGAAGCCGGACGAAAAACTGTTTTTT
CDR3aa: CSARASSKPDEKLFF
v_gene: TRBV20-1
d_gene: -
len: 15
j_gene: TRBJ1-4
abundance: many

CDR3nt: TGTGCCAGCAGTCTTTTCCAGCGGGGGGCCACGAATGAGCAGTTCTTC
CDR3aa: CASSLFQRGATNEQFF
v_gene: TRBV7-3
d_gene: TRBD2
len: 16
j_gene: TRBJ2-1
abundance: few

CDR3nt: TGTGCCATTTCCTCCTTTATACACTATGGCTACACCTTC
CDR3aa: CAISSFIHYGYTF
v_gene: TRBV6-2/TRBV6-3
d_gene: -
len: 13
j_gene: TRBJ1-2
abundance: few

CDR3nt: TGCAGCGTTGAAACCCCACAGGTTGCCAACGTCCTGACTTTC
CDR3aa: CSVETPQVANVLTF
v_gene: TRBV29-1
d_gene: -
len: 14
j_gene: TRBJ2-6
abundance: -

CDR3nt: TGCGCCAGCAGCTTGGCCGGGCAGGGGGCCGGGGAGCTGTTTTTT
CDR3aa: CASSLAGQGAGELFF
v_gene: TRBV5-1
d_gene: TRBD1
len: 15
j_gene: TRBJ2-2
abundance: -

CDR3nt: TGCAGTGCTAGTTACGGCGGTAGCTCCTATAATTCACCCCTCCACTTT
CDR3aa: CSASYGGSSYNSPLHF
v_gene: TRBV20-1
d_gene: -
len: 16
j_gene: TRBJ1-6
abundance: -

CDR3nt: TGTGCCAGCAGTCCCACCCCAGGGTCTAGCACAGATACGCAGTATTTT
CDR3aa: CASSPTPGSSTDTQYF
v_gene: TRBV27
d_gene: -
len: 16
j_gene: TRBJ2-3
abundance: -

CDR3nt: TGTGCCAGCAGCTTAGAACTTAATCTCTATAATTCACCCCTCCACTTT
CDR3aa: CASSLELNLYNSPLHF
v_gene: TRBV7-2
d_gene: -
len: 16
j_gene: TRBJ1-6
abundance: -

CDR3nt: TGCGCCAGCAGCCAACCCCAGAAGTATAAAACGAATGGAAACACCATATATTTT
CDR3aa: CASSQPQKYKTNGNTIYF
v_gene: TRBV4-1
d_gene: -
len: 18
j_gene: TRBJ1-3
abundance: -

CDR3nt: TGCGCCAGCAGCCAAGGAGTAGCTGGCTCGGGCACAGATACGCAGTATTTT
CDR3aa: CASSQGVAGSGTDTQYF
v_gene: TRBV4-1
d_gene: -
len: 17
j_gene: TRBJ2-3
abundance: -

CDR3nt: TGTGCCAGCAGTTTACAGGTTCTTCAAGCTAACTATGGCTACACCTTC
CDR3aa: CASSLQVLQANYGYTF
v_gene: TRBV6-2/TRBV6-3
d_gene: -
len: 16
j_gene: TRBJ1-2
abundance: -

CDR3nt: TGTGCCAGCAGAAGACAGAGCTACGAGCAGTACTTC
CDR3aa: CASRRQSYEQYF
v_gene: TRBV2
d_gene: -
len: 12
j_gene: TRBJ2-7
abundance: -

CDR3nt: TGTGCCAGCAAATTCGGCGGAGTAGCAGATACGCAGTATTTT
CDR3aa: CASKFGGVADTQYF
v_gene: TRBV5-6
d_gene: -
len: 14
j_gene: TRBJ2-3
abundance: few

CDR3nt: TGCGCCAGCAGCCAAGAGGTTTCGCTTAGCACAGATACGCAGTATTTT
CDR3aa: CASSQEVSLSTDTQYF
v_gene: TRBV4-3
d_gene: -
len: 16
j_gene: TRBJ2-3
abundance: few

CDR3nt: TGTGCCAGCAGTTACGGCCTTTTGCAGTACTTC
CDR3aa: CASSYGLLQYF
v_gene: TRBV6-2/TRBV6-3
d_gene: -
len: 11
j_gene: TRBJ2-7
abundance: -

CDR3nt: TGTGCCAGCAGTTTACCTGAACGGGCAGGGGCTCTAGAGACCCAGTACTTC
CDR3aa: CASSLPERAGALETQYF
v_gene: TRBV27
d_gene: -
len: 17
j_gene: TRBJ2-5
abundance: few

CDR3nt: TGTGCCAGCAGTTCCCCAGGACAGGGCCCAGATACGCAGTATTTT
CDR3aa: CASSSPGQGPDTQYF
v_gene: TRBV28
d_gene: TRBD1
len: 15
j_gene: TRBJ2-3
abundance: few

CDR3nt: TGTGCCAGCAGCTTAGATGCGGGGAAGCAGTTCTTC
CDR3aa: CASSLDAGKQFF
v_gene: TRBV7-6
d_gene: -
len: 12
j_gene: TRBJ2-1
abundance: -

CDR3nt: TGTGCCAGCAGTTTTAGCCAGACATCGGGTGGCTACACCTTC
CDR3aa: CASSFSQTSGGYTF
v_gene: TRBV12-3/TRBV12-4
d_gene: -
len: 14
j_gene: TRBJ1-2
abundance: -

CDR3nt: TGTGCCATCAGTGAGTCGGTGGGTGAAGCTTTCTTT
CDR3aa: CAISESVGEAFF
v_gene: TRBV10-3
d_gene: -
len: 12
j_gene: TRBJ1-1
abundance: -

CDR3nt: TGCGCCAGCAGCCAAGGTCGGGGAGTAGGGGCCAAAAACACTCAGTACTTC
CDR3aa: CASSQGRGVGAKNTQYF
v_gene: TRBV4-3
d_gene: -
len: 17
j_gene: TRBJ2-4
abundance: -

CDR3nt: TGTGCCAGCAGTTTTTGGTCATCTGTATACAATGAGCAGTACTTC
CDR3aa: CASSFWSSVYNEQYF
v_gene: TRBV28
d_gene: -
len: 15
j_gene: TRBJ2-7
abundance: -

CDR3nt: TGTGCCACCAGCCCTCTTATACGACTGACAACAGGGGGGGATACGCAGTATTTT
CDR3aa: CATSPLIRLTTGGDTQYF
v_gene: TRBV15
d_gene: TRBD1
len: 18
j_gene: TRBJ2-3
abundance: -

CDR3nt: TGTGCCAGCAGCTTAGGGGGGACAGGGTCCTACAATGAGCAGTTCTTC
CDR3aa: CASSLGGTGSYNEQFF
v_gene: TRBV7-6
d_gene: TRBD1
len: 16
j_gene: TRBJ2-1
abundance: -

CDR3nt: TGTGCCAGCAGCCCCCCCCGCGGGGCAACCTACGAGCAGTACTTC
CDR3aa: CASSPPRGATYEQYF
v_gene: TRBV13
d_gene: -
len: 15
j_gene: TRBJ2-7
abundance: -

CDR3nt: TGTGCCAGCAGCTTAGAACGCAATGAAAAACTGTTTTTT
CDR3aa: CASSLERNEKLFF
v_gene: TRBV7-2
d_gene: -
len: 13
j_gene: TRBJ1-4
abundance: -

CDR3nt: TGTGCCAGCAGTGATAGCGGGGTAACGCAGTATTTT
CDR3aa: CASSDSGVTQYF
v_gene: TRBV12-3/TRBV12-4
d_gene: TRBD2
len: 12
j_gene: TRBJ2-3
abundance: few

CDR3nt: TGCGCCAGCAGTCCGGACAGGCCTAATGAAAAACTGTTTTTT
CDR3aa: CASSPDRPNEKLFF
v_gene: TRBV5-1
d_gene: TRBD1
len: 14
j_gene: TRBJ1-4
abundance: -

CDR3nt: TGCAGTGCTCCTGACGGGGGAGATAATTCACCCCTCCACTTT
CDR3aa: CSAPDGGDNSPLHF
v_gene: TRBV20-1
d_gene: -
len: 14
j_gene: TRBJ1-6
abundance: few

CDR3nt: TGCAGTGCCCCCCTCCCCGAAGACGGGGGGGACGAGCAGTACTTC
CDR3aa: CSAPLPEDGGDEQYF
v_gene: TRBV20-1
d_gene: TRBD2
len: 15
j_gene: TRBJ2-7
abundance: -

CDR3nt: TGTGCCAGCAGTTCAGACTTAGGCCGGGACGGCCACCGGCCCCAGCATTTT
CDR3aa: CASSSDLGRDGHRPQHF
v_gene: TRBV7-9
d_gene: -
len: 17
j_gene: TRBJ1-5
abundance: -

CDR3nt: TGCAGTGCTAGAGCACTATCGGGACTAGCTGGTGAAGAGCAGTTCTTC
CDR3aa: CSARALSGLAGEEQFF
v_gene: TRBV20-1
d_gene: TRBD2
len: 16
j_gene: TRBJ2-1
abundance: few

CDR3nt: TGTGCCATCCGCAAAGGACAGGGGAGGGACTATGGCTACACCTTC
CDR3aa: CAIRKGQGRDYGYTF
v_gene: TRBV6-1
d_gene: TRBD1
len: 15
j_gene: TRBJ1-2
abundance: few